This T cell receptor beta chain appears in the sequencing data of a study of blood T cell repertoires in COVID-19. The CDR3 has 12 residues. Trimming took 5 bases from V and 6 from J, leaving 11 bases between them. CDR1 is PRHDT, CDR2 FYEKMQ, per germline (reference sequence). Here immunoSEQ multiplex PCR was the method, and the copy in TCRdb shows in-frame clones only, minus some. Among approximately 440,000 clones listed, approximately 88% were seen once. Sequences were obtained from peripheral blood. The V and J genes are TRBV13 and TRBJ2-7; possibly TRBD1 for D (5 bases). This receptor was obtained from a woman aged 45-65 years with COVID-19, enrolled during active disease. The DNA for the CDR3 is TGTGCCAGCAGCCAATCTACAGGCGAGCAGTACTTC. Residues: CASSQSTGEQYF. Drawing the rest from reference TRBV13 and TRBJ2-7, the complete variable domain is AAGVIQSPRHLIKEKRETATLKCYPIPRHDTVYWYQQGPGQDPQFLISFYEKMQSDKGSIPDRFSAQQFSDYHSELNMSSLELGDSALYFCASSQSTGEQYFGPGTRLTVT.